This T cell receptor beta chain stems from a study of T cell repertoires in cytomegalovirus infection. Overall study context: Public TCR beta signatures marked donors with CMV infection and the matching HLA.

Note on this clonotype: Antigen unknown.

Study observations and caveats: HLA-C-restricted CMV-specific TCR beta clonotypes were dominant in the ex vivo response. The cumulative frequency of public TCR beta families identified carriers of CMV plus the relevant HLA.

One entry per CDR3 protein, called by TCRdb with MiXCR from the reads. The data contain 740,000 or so distinct CDR3 sequences, 35% of them singletons. The TCR originated in a human donor in good health (CMV status not recorded). Some clones in this sample may be carry-over from other donors' samples. Material: PBMCs.

The CDR3 bases are TGTGCCAGCAGAGGAGGGTACCAAGAGACCCAGTACTTC. Translated, it gives CASRGGYQETQYF. The chain recombines TRBV6-6 with TRBJ2-5, with a possible D match to TRBD2 (6 bases). V lost 6 bases, J lost 0 bases, and 8 bases lay in between. The CDR3 loop spans 13 amino acids. Per germline, CDR1 MNHNY and CDR2 SVGAGI (reference sequence).